A single sample is the source of the 7 T cell receptor beta chains below, sequenced in a study of shared clonotypes between healthy human individuals. Measured with immunoSEQ multiplex PCR; TCRdb has only the in-frame clones, and not every one. The table shows under 650,000 clones, with almost 97% occurring only once. The sequencing input was naive CD4+ T cells sorted from blood. Subset meaning: CD45RA+ positively selected. The source is a woman under 40 in good health.

The genes are TRBV5-4 and TRBJ2-2; a possible D gene is TRBD2 (6 bases). There are 16 residues in the CDR3. Per germline, CDR1 SGHNT and CDR2 YYREEE (reference sequence). The V end was cut by 4 bases, the J end by 6 bases, with 19 bases between. The CDR3: CASSHRLAGNPGELFF. CDR3 DNA sequence: TGTGCCAGCAGCCACCGATTGGCGGGAAATCCCGGGGAGCTGTTTTTT. Full variable domain (remainder filled in from reference TRBV5-4 and TRBJ2-2): ETGVTQSPTHLIKTRGQQVTLRCSSQSGHNTVSWYQQALGQGPQFIFQYYREEENGRGNFPPRFSGLQFPNYSSELNVNALELDDSALYLCASSHRLAGNPGELFFGEGSRLTVL.

The chain carries TRBV30 and TRBJ2-5, with 12 positions matching TRBD2. Germline trimming cut 4 bases from V and 11 bases from J; bases unmatched to any gene: 20. The CDR3 is 17 amino acids. Germline V gives CDR1 GTSNPN, CDR2 SVGIG (reference sequence). DNA for the CDR3: TGTGCCTGGAAATCCACCCCTAGCGGGAGGGCCGGGGTGGAGCAGTACTTC. Its protein product is CAWKSTPSGRAGVEQYF.

This chain links TRBV7-9 with TRBJ2-1; D unclear. This CDR3 comprises 12 residues. From germline, CDR1 is SEHNR and CDR2 FQNEAQ (reference sequence). The V end was cut by 5 bases, the J end by 8 bases, with 10 bases between. Here the CDR3 DNA reads TGTGCCAGCAGCCTGGGTGAGGATGAGCAGTTCTTC. This gives the protein CASSLGEDEQFF.

The CDR3 region is CASSYLGGQETQYF. The CDR3 region has the DNA TGTGCCAGCAGTTACTTGGGGGGCCAAGAGACCCAGTACTTC. V and J are TRBV6-5 and TRBJ2-5, with D perhaps matching TRBD2 (6 bases). Germline lookup yields CDR1 MNHEY and CDR2 SVGAGI. The V gene lost 1 base and the J gene lost 1 base, with 7 bases spanning the gap. This CDR3 is 14 amino acids long.

The chain is built from TRBV28 and TRBJ2-4; D may be TRBD2 (5 bases). Germline CDR1 is MDHEN and CDR2 is SYDVKM. The CDR3 length is 15 residues. V lost 4 bases and J lost 1, with 11 bases in between. The CDR3, as DNA: TGTGCCAGCAGTTCCGGAGGAGCGGCCAAAAACATTCAGTACTTC. Translating gives CASSSGGAAKNIQYF. The variable domain in full, with the rest retrieved from reference TRBV28 and TRBJ2-4, is DVKVTQSSRYLVKRTGEKVFLECVQDMDHENMFWYRQDPGLGLRLIYFSYDVKMKEKGDIPEGYSVSREKKERFSLILESASTNQTSMYLCASSSGGAAKNIQYFGAGTRLSVL.

This clone showed up just once. This chain connects TRBV6-6 to TRBJ2-5; possible D gene TRBD2, 6 bases. Trimming left V 0 bases short and J 13 bases short, with 18 bases between. CDR1 is MNHNY, CDR2 SVGAGI, per germline (reference sequence). This CDR3 has 14 amino acids. The CDR3 coding sequence is TGTGCCAGCAGTTACTCGGTTTGGGGCGGGGTTAGGTACTTC. Amino acid sequence: CASSYSVWGGVRYF.

The chain combines TRBV7-2 with TRBJ2-3; D not certain. CDR1 is SGHTA and CDR2 is FQGNSA in the germline V gene. V lost 0 bases to trimming and J lost 0 bases, with 10 bases between them. CDR3 length: 16 amino acids. CDR3 nucleotide sequence: TGTGCCAGCAGCTTAGCGTACTCGAGGAGCACAGATACGCAGTATTTT. Protein sequence: CASSLAYSRSTDTQYF.